A selection of T cell receptor beta chains follows, all from one sample in a study. From the 5' RACE reads, TCRdb called clonotypes with MiXCR, one entry per CDR3 protein. The table records about 60,000 distinct CDR3 sequences, nearly 30% of them present only once. Material: tumor-infiltrating naive CD4+ T cells sorted from the breast tumor. All receptors derive from a female donor with breast cancer. Each CDR3 is given with its conserved first and last residue. The D gene is left open where the match is weak. A row's size may be missing; if present it is once, few, many or a size class.

abundance: few; d_gene: NA; j_gene: TRBJ2-7; v_gene: TRBV30; len: 11; CDR3nt: TGTGCCTGCATGACCGCCTACGAGCAGTACTTC; CDR3aa: CACMTAYEQYF
abundance: NA; d_gene: NA; j_gene: TRBJ2-5; v_gene: TRBV5-1; len: 14; CDR3nt: TGCGCCAGCAGCTTGGGAACTAACCAAGAGACCCAGTACTTC; CDR3aa: CASSLGTNQETQYF
abundance: many; d_gene: NA; j_gene: TRBJ1-3; v_gene: TRBV7-8; len: 15; CDR3nt: TGTGCCAGCAGCTCGACAGTAAGCTCTGGAAACACCATATATTTT; CDR3aa: CASSSTVSSGNTIYF
abundance: few; d_gene: NA; j_gene: TRBJ2-1; v_gene: TRBV5-1; len: 16; CDR3nt: TGCGCCAGCAGCTTGGCCCTTCCTAGCTTGGACAATGAGCAGTTCTTC; CDR3aa: CASSLALPSLDNEQFF
abundance: NA; d_gene: NA; j_gene: TRBJ1-1; v_gene: TRBV4-2; len: 21; CDR3nt: TGTGCCAGCAGCCAAGAAGATAACCGCTTACAGGGATTCTTACTTAGCACTGAAGCTTTCTTT; CDR3aa: CASSQEDNRLQGFLLSTEAFF
abundance: NA; d_gene: NA; j_gene: TRBJ1-1; v_gene: TRBV5-1; len: 14; CDR3nt: TGCGCCAGCAGCGTGGATAGGGGGACCACTGAAGCTTTCTTT; CDR3aa: CASSVDRGTTEAFF
abundance: NA; d_gene: NA; j_gene: TRBJ2-7; v_gene: TRBV4-1; len: 14; CDR3nt: TGCGCCAGCAGCCAAAGGGAGAGCTCCTACAAGCAGTACTTC; CDR3aa: CASSQRESSYKQYF
abundance: NA; d_gene: NA; j_gene: TRBJ2-1; v_gene: TRBV27; len: 13; CDR3nt: TGTGCCAGCAGTTTAGTCTCCTACAATGAGCAGTTCTTC; CDR3aa: CASSLVSYNEQFF
abundance: few; d_gene: TRBD2; j_gene: TRBJ2-5; v_gene: TRBV7-9; len: 16; CDR3nt: TGTGCCAGCAGCTTAGCGCGGTCTAGCGGGAGGCCGGCCCAGTACTTC; CDR3aa: CASSLARSSGRPAQYF
abundance: few; d_gene: TRBD2; j_gene: TRBJ2-7; v_gene: TRBV20-1; len: 13; CDR3nt: TGCAGTGCAGCTGGGACTAGCTGGTACGAGCAGTACTTC; CDR3aa: CSAAGTSWYEQYF
abundance: few; d_gene: TRBD2; j_gene: TRBJ2-5; v_gene: TRBV5-1; len: 16; CDR3nt: TGCGCCAGCAGCTTGTTTGCGGGAGGGCCAGAGGAGACCCAGTACTTC; CDR3aa: CASSLFAGGPEETQYF
abundance: NA; d_gene: NA; j_gene: TRBJ2-1; v_gene: TRBV4-2; len: 15; CDR3nt: TGTGCCAGCAGCCAAGCTCAGAGGGGTAGGGATGAGCAGTTCTTC; CDR3aa: CASSQAQRGRDEQFF
abundance: many; d_gene: NA; j_gene: TRBJ2-3; v_gene: TRBV10-1; len: 15; CDR3nt: TGCGCCAGCAGACCTTCGGGCGTACCCACAGATACGCAGTATTTT; CDR3aa: CASRPSGVPTDTQYF
abundance: once; d_gene: TRBD1; j_gene: TRBJ2-2; v_gene: TRBV28; len: 19; CDR3nt: TGTGCCAGCACAAGACAGGGGGCCTACCCTGGAGAGAACACCGGGGAGCTGTTTTTT; CDR3aa: CASTRQGAYPGENTGELFF
abundance: few; d_gene: NA; j_gene: TRBJ1-5; v_gene: TRBV6-1; len: 13; CDR3nt: TGTGCCAGCAGTGACGGTGCGGAACAGCCCCAGCATTTT; CDR3aa: CASSDGAEQPQHF
abundance: NA; d_gene: TRBD2; j_gene: TRBJ2-1; v_gene: TRBV20-1; len: 14; CDR3nt: TGCAGTGCTCTCACTAGCGGGGTCCCGGATGAGCAGTTCTTC; CDR3aa: CSALTSGVPDEQFF
abundance: many; d_gene: NA; j_gene: TRBJ1-5; v_gene: TRBV12-3/TRBV12-4; len: 16; CDR3nt: TGTGCCAGCAGCCCTTCCCGACCGAAAATTGTGGAGCCCCAGCATTTT; CDR3aa: CASSPSRPKIVEPQHF
abundance: many; d_gene: NA; j_gene: TRBJ2-5; v_gene: TRBV20-1; len: 16; CDR3nt: TGCAGTGCGAGCCGACTAGTGAGCCCCTCCAGGGAGACCCAGTACTTC; CDR3aa: CSASRLVSPSRETQYF